The T cell receptor (beta chain) under discussion was sequenced for a study of CD4 T cells in relation to SARS-CoV-2 and coronaviruses. For the study at large: ViraFEST: roughly ten-day antigen culture of PBMCs, then TCR beta CDR3 sequencing. Median patient age was about 41 years, spanning 21 to 72 years.

To note about this clone: What it binds is unknown.

General study points: Roughly 69% of donors had memory CD4+ clonotypes crossrecognizing SARS-CoV-2 and common cold coronavirus spike.

The assay was immunoSEQ multiplex PCR, and TCRdb's table has in-frame clones only and misses some. Counted here are about 38,000 clones, 77% occurring once; the ten biggest clones make up approximately 20%. The sequencing input was memory CD4+ T cells from PBMCs, cultured in vitro. This sequence was found in an adult with COVID-19.

The CDR3 here is CASSQLGSEPDTQYF. DNA for the CDR3: TGCGCCAGCAGCCAATTAGGTTCCGAACCAGATACGCAGTATTTT. The chain joins TRBV4-3 to TRBJ2-3; the D is unclear. The CDR3 runs to 15 residues. Germline V CDR1 and CDR2: LGHNA, YSLEER. The germline V and J ends were trimmed by 2 bases and 4 bases, with 13 bases remaining between them.